The 8 T cell receptor beta chains below were found in one sample sequenced in a study of CD8 T cells in Susac syndrome (dated by TCRdb to the late 2010s). Library creation used the immunoSEQ multiplex PCR assay. RNA was extracted with the RNeasy kit and about 0.5 to 1 ug was reverse transcribed using random hexamers. Clones were called with MiXCR by TCRdb after fastp trimmed the public reads at Q25, and only in-frame beta chains were retained. Rows merge per CDR3 protein into single entries with the most common DNA and genes. For this sample there are around 230,000 distinct CDR3 sequences; 90% to 96% appear just once. The ten largest clones add up to 0.1% of the sample. Sequencing used CD4+ T cells from PBMCs. The receptor set was obtained from a human donor with Susac syndrome.

The chain uses TRBV9 and TRBJ2-7, with 8 positions matching TRBD2. There are 16 residues in the CDR3. Germline CDR1 and CDR2: SGDLS and YYNGEE. V was pared by 3 bases and J by 0 bases, with 8 bases of the junction left unmatched. The chain's CDR3 is CASSAAPGLGSYEQYF. CDR3 nucleotide sequence: TGTGCCAGCAGCGCAGCCCCGGGACTAGGCTCCTACGAGCAGTACTTC.

The sample holds a few counts of this clonotype. The chain is built from TRBV29-1 and TRBJ2-7, with 9 bases identical to TRBD1. The CDR3 loop spans 13 amino acids. The germline V gene has CDR1 SQVTM and CDR2 ANQGSEA. The V segment lost 6 bases and the J segment 3 bases; nucleotides outside the gene matches: 6. DNA of the CDR3: TGCAGCGTCCGCCGGGACAGGGACTACGAGCAGTACTTC. This sequence encodes CSVRRDRDYEQYF.

V and J are TRBV29-1 and TRBJ1-3, with D perhaps matching TRBD1 (5 bases). Germline V lookup: CDR1 SQVTM, CDR2 ANQGSEA. This CDR3 spans 11 amino acids. Trimming took off 3 bases at V and 7 bases at J, with 7 bases between the two ends. CDR3 DNA sequence: TGCAGCGTTGATGAGGGGAACACCATATATTTT. Amino acids: CSVDEGNTIYF. The whole variable domain, remainder taken from reference TRBV29-1 and TRBJ1-3, is SAVISQKPSRDICQRGTSLTIQCQVDSQVTMMFWYRQQPGQSLTLIATANQGSEATYESGFVIDKFPISRPNLTFSTLTVSNMSPEDSSIYLCSVDEGNTIYFGEGSWLTVV.

The table lists this clonotype with a count of one. The chain joins TRBV11-3 to TRBJ2-1, with D perhaps TRBD1 (6 bases). The V gene lost 7 bases and the J gene lost 4 bases, with 14 bases spanning the gap. The V gene's germline CDR1 is SGHNT and CDR2 YENEEA. CDR3 length: 14 amino acids. CDR3 sequence reads: CASNEGQSYNEQFF. In nucleotides, the CDR3 is TGTGCCAGCAACGAAGGACAGTCGTACAATGAGCAGTTCTTC.

The chain has TRBV20-1 and TRBJ2-3; TRBD2 matches 10 bases. Germline V lookup: CDR1 DFQATT, CDR2 SNEGSKA (reference sequence). Trimming took 5 bases from V and 3 from J; bases not matched to a gene: 2. The CDR3 has 13 amino acids. The CDR3 loop is CSALLAGTDTQYF. The CDR3, as DNA: TGCAGTGCTCTACTAGCGGGGACAGATACGCAGTATTTT.

The V call is TRBV24-1, the J call TRBJ2-1; D is undetermined. The CDR3 length is 13 residues. CDR1 is KGHDR and CDR2 is SFDVKD in the germline V gene. V was clipped by 6 bases and J by 5 bases, with 10 bases between them. CDR3 nucleotides: TGTGCCACCAGTCGGCGGTGGGACAATGAGCAGTTCTTC. Translating it yields CATSRRWDNEQFF.

The chain combines TRBV20-1 with TRBJ2-1; maybe TRBD2 (5 bases). The germline V gene encodes CDR1 DFQATT and CDR2 SNEGSKA (reference sequence). The CDR3 has 15 amino acids. DNA for the CDR3: TGCAGCCCCCGCCGGTGGCGGGCGACCTACAATGAGCAGTTCTTC. Its translation: CSPRRWRATYNEQFF.

The chain combines TRBV7-3 with TRBJ2-1, with a weak D call TRBD2 (6 bases). The CDR3 extends over 19 amino acids. CDR1 and CDR2 (germline): SGHTA, FQGTGA. V lost 4 bases and J lost 2, with 24 bases in between. CDR3 amino acids: CASSSRPRGILGAYNEQFF. The CDR3 region has the DNA TGTGCCAGCAGCTCCCGGCCCCGGGGGATTCTGGGGGCCTACAATGAGCAGTTCTTC.